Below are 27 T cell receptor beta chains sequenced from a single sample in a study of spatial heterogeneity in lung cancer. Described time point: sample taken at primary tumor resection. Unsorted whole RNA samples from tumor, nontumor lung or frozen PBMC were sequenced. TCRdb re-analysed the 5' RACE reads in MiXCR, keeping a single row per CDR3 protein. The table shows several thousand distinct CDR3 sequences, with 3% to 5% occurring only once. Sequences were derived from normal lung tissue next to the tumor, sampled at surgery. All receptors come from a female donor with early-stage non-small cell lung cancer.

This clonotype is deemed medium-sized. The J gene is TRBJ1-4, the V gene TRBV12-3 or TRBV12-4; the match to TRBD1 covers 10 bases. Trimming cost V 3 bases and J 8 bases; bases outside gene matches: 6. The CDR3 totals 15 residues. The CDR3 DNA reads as TGTGCCAGCAGTTTTCACTGGGACAGGGGAGAAAAACTGTTTTTT. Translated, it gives CASSFHWDRGEKLFF.

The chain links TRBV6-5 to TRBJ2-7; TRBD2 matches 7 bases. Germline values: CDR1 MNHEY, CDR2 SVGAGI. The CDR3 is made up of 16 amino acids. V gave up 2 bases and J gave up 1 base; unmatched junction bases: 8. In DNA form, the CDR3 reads TGTGCCAGCAGTTACAGGCCGGGGGGACGATCCTACGAGCAGTACTTC. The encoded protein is CASSYRPGGRSYEQYF.

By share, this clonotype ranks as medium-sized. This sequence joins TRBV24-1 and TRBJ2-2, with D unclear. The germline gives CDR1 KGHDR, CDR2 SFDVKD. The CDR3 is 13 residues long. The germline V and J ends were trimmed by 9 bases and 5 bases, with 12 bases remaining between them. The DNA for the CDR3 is TGTGCCACCGGTTCGCCGGAGACCGGGGAGCTGTTTTTT. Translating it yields CATGSPETGELFF.

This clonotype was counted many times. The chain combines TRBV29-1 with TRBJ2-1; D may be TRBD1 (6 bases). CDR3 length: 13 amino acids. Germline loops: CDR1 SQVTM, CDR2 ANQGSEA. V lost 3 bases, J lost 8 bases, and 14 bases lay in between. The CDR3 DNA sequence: TGCAGCGTTGACTGGGGTAAGGGGGATGAGCAGTTCTTC. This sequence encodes CSVDWGKGDEQFF.

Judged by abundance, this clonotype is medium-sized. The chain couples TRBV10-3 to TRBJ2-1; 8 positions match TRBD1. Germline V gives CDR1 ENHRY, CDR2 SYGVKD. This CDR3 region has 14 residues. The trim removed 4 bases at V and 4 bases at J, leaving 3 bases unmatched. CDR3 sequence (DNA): TGTGCCATCAGTGCGGACAGGGCGTACAATGAGCAGTTCTTC. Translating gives CAISADRAYNEQFF.

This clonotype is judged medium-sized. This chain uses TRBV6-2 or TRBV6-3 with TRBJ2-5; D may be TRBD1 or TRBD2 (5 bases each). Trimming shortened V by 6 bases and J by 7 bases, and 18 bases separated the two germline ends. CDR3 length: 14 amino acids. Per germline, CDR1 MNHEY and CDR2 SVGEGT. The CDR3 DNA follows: TGTGCCAGCAGCCTTGCCAGCTCGAGGGGGACCCAGTACTTC. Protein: CASSLASSRGTQYF.

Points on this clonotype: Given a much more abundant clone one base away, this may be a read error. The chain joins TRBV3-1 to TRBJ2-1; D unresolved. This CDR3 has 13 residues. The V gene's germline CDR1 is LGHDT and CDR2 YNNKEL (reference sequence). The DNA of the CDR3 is TGTCCCAGCAGCCCATGGTTCGGCAATGAGCAGTTCTTC. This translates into CPSSPWFGNEQFF.

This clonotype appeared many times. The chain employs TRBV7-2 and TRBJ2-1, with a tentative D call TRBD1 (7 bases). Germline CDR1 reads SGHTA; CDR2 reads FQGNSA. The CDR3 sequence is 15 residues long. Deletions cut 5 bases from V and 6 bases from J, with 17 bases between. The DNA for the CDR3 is TGTGCCAGCAGCCGGGGGACAGCTCGCGGCAATGAGCAGTTCTTC. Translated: CASSRGTARGNEQFF.

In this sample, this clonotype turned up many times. CDR3 amino acids: CASTLGQGATDTQYF. The CDR3 nucleotides read TGTGCCAGCACCCTCGGACAGGGGGCGACAGATACGCAGTATTTT. V and J are TRBV9 and TRBJ2-3, with 11 bases fitting TRBD1. V lost 6 bases to trimming and J lost 3 bases; unmatched junction nucleotides: 6. The CDR3 runs 15 residues. Germline CDR1 and CDR2: SGDLS and YYNGEE.

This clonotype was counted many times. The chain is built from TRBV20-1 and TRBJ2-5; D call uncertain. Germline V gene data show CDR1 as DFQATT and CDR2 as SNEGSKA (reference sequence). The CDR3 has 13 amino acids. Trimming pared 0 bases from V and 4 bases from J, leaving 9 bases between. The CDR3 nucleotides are TGCAGTGCTAGAGATCCACTTGTAGAGACCCAGTACTTC. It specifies CSARDPLVETQYF.

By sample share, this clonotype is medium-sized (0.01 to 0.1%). Here the CDR3 reads CASSFLGGPGTGQQFF. The CDR3 nucleotides are TGTGCCAGCAGTTTCCTGGGAGGACCGGGGACAGGGCAGCAGTTCTTC. The rearrangement links TRBV27 to TRBJ2-1; 9 nucleotides agree with TRBD1. The J segment lost 11 bases and the V segment lost 3 bases, leaving 14 bases of the junction unmatched. Germline CDR1 reads MNHEY; CDR2 reads SMNVEV (reference sequence). The CDR3 length is 16 residues.

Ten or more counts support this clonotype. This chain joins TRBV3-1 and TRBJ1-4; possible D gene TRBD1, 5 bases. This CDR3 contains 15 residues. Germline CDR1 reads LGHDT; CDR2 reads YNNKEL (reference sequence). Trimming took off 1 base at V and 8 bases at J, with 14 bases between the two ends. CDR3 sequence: CASSQVQGRVEKLFF. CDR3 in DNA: TGTGCCAGCAGCCAAGTTCAGGGTCGGGTCGAAAAACTGTTTTTT.

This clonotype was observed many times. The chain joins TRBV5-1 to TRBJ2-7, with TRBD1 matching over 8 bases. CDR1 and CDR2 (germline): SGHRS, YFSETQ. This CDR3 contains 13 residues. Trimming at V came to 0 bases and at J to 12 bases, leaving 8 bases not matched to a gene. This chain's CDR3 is CASSLEGQGQTYF. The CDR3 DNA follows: TGCGCCAGCAGCTTGGAAGGACAGGGCCAAACGTACTTC.

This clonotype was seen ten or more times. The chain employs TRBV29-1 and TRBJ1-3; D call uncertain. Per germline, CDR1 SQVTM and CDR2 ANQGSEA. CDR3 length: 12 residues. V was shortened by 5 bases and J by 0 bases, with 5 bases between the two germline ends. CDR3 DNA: TGCAGCGTTAGGATCTCTGGAAACACCATATATTTT. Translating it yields CSVRISGNTIYF.

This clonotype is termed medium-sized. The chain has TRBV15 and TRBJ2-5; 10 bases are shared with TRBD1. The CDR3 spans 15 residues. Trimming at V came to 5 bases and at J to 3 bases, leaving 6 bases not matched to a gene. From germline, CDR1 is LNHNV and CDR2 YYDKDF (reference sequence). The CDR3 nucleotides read TGTGCCACCAGCCACCCGGACAGGGGGGAAGAGACCCAGTACTTC. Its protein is CATSHPDRGEETQYF.

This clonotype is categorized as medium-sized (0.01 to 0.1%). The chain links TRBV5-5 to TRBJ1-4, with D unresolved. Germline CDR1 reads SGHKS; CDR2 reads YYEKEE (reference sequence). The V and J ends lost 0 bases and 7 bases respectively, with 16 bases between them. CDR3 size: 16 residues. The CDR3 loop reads CASSLGQRVGGEKLFF. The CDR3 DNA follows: TGTGCCAGCAGCTTGGGTCAGAGGGTTGGCGGTGAAAAACTGTTTTTT.

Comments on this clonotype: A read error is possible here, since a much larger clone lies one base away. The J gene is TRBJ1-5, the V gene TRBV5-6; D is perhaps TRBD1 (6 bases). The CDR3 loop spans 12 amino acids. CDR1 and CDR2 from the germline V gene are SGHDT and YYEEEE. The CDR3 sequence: CASQGNNQPRHF. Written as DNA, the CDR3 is TGTGCCAGCCAGGGGAACAATCAGCCCCGGCATTTT.

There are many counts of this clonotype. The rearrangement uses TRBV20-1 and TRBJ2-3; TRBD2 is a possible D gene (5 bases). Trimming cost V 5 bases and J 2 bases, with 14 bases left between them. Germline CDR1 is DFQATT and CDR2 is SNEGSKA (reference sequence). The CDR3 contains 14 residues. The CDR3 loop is CSALETRDTDTQYF. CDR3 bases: TGCAGTGCTTTAGAGACGAGGGACACAGATACGCAGTATTTT.

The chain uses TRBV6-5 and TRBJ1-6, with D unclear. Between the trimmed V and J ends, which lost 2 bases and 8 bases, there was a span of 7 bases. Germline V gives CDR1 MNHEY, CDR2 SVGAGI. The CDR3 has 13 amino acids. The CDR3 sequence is CASSYKGDSPLHF. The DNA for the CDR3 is TGTGCCAGCAGTTACAAAGGAGATTCACCCCTCCACTTT.

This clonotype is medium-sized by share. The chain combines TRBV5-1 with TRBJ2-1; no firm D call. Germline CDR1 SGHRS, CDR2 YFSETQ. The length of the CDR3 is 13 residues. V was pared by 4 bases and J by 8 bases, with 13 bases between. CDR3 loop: CASSRIGSDEQFF. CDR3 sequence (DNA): TGCGCCAGCAGCCGGATAGGATCAGATGAGCAGTTCTTC.

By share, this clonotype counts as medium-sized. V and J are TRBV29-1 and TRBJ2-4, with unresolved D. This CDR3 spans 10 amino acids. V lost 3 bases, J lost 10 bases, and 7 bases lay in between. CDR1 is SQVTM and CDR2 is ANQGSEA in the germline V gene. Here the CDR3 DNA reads TGCAGCGTTGATTCCGGGATTCAGTACTTC. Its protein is CSVDSGIQYF.

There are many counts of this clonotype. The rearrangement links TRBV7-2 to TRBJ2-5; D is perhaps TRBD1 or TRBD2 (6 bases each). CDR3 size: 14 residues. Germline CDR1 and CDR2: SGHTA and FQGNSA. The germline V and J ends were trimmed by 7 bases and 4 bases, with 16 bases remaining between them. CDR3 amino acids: CASTKEGGAETQYF. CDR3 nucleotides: TGTGCCAGCACTAAGGAGGGGGGTGCAGAGACCCAGTACTTC.

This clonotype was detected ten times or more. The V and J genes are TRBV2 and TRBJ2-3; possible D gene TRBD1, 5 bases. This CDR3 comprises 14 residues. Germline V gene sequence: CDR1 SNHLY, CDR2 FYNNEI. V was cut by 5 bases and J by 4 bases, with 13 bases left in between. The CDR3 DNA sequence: TGTGCCAGCAGTCCCGGCAGGGCCGCAGATACGCAGTATTTT. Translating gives CASSPGRAADTQYF.

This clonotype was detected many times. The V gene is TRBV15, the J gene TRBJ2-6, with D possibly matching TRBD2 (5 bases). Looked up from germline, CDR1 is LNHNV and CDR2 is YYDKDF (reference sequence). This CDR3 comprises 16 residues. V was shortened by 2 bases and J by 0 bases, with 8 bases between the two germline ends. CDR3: CATSRSGTSGANVLTF. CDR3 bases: TGTGCCACCAGCAGATCGGGAACCTCTGGGGCCAACGTCCTGACTTTC.

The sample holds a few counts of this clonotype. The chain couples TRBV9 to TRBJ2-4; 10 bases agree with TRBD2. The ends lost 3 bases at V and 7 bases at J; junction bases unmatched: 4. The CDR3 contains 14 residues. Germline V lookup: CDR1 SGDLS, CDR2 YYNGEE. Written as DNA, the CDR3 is TGTGCCAGCAGCGAGGGACTAGCGACCAACATTCAGTACTTC. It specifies CASSEGLATNIQYF.

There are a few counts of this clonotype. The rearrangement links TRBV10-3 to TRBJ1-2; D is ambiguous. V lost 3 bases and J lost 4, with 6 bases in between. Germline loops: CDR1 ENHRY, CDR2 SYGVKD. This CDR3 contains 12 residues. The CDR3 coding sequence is TGTGCCATCAGTGATATCCCCTATGGCTACACCTTC. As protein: CAISDIPYGYTF.

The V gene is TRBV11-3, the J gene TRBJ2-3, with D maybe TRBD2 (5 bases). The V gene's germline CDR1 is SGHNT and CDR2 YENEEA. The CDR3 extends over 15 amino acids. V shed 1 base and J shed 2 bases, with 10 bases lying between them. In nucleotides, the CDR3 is TGTGCCAGCAGCTTAGGGGCTAGCCCCACAGATACGCAGTATTTT. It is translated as CASSLGASPTDTQYF. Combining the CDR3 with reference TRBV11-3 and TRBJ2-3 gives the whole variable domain EAGVVQSPRYKIIEKKQPVAFWCNPISGHNTLYWYLQNLGQGPELLIRYENEEAVDDSQLPKDRFSAERLKGVDSTLKIQPAELGDSAVYLCASSLGASPTDTQYFGPGTRLTVL.